Included here is one TCR beta chain sequence, with context. Its antigen is not identified. Trimming removed 5 bases from V and 2 bases from J; junction bases left unmatched: 6. Germline lookup yields CDR1 SGHTA and CDR2 FQGTGA. The CDR3 extends over 16 amino acids. Negative isolation was used for CD8+ and CD4+ T cells and FACS enrichment for TEMRA cells. This record comes from a study of CD8 T cells in Susac syndrome. Study background: Each patient with Susac syndrome, at the time of blood draw, was therapy-naive, on corticosteroids, or on intravenous immunoglobulin alone. General observations from the study: The authors found no clonal expansion in Susac syndrome CD4+ T cell repertoires.

Random hexamers were used to reverse transcribe the RNA input (roughly 0.5 to 1 ug). Multiplex immunoSEQ PCR targeted 54 Vbeta and 13 Jbeta TCR beta segments. TCRdb redid the calling of the immunoSEQ multiplex PCR reads with MiXCR, one entry per CDR3 protein. The table lists 150,000 to 200,000 distinct CDR3 sequences, approximately 95% of them singletons. The receptor comes from a human donor with Susac syndrome. The rearrangement uses TRBV7-3 and TRBJ2-3, with 11 bases aligning to TRBD2. Material: CD4+ T cells from PBMCs. The DNA for the CDR3 is TGTGCCAGCAGCCAGGGACTAGCGGCGAACACAGATACGCAGTATTTT. It encodes CASSQGLAANTDTQYF.